The clone carrying this T cell receptor (beta chain) was seen only a few times. The trim removed 4 bases at V and 9 bases at J, leaving 1 base unmatched. The CDR3 consists of 12 residues. Looked up from germline, CDR1 is SGHRS and CDR2 is YFSETQ. The sample comes from a study of T-cell reconstitution after alpha-beta-depleted transplantation in children. Library preparation (for TCRbeta) was performed with unique molecular identifiers. MiXCR, applied by TCRdb to the PCR reads, yields one record per CDR3 protein. The repertoire holds 200,000 to 250,000 distinct CDR3 sequences, with roughly a tenth as singletons.

The material sequenced was PBMCs from the stem cell graft donor, taken from the stem cell graft. The chain links TRBV5-1 to TRBJ2-1; 10 nucleotides align to TRBD2. The source of this sequence is a human donor who donated a stem cell graft to a child with acute lymphoblastic leukemia. The CDR3 DNA follows: TGCGCCAGCAGCAGCGGGGGGGTTGAGCAGTTCTTC. This translates into CASSSGGVEQFF.